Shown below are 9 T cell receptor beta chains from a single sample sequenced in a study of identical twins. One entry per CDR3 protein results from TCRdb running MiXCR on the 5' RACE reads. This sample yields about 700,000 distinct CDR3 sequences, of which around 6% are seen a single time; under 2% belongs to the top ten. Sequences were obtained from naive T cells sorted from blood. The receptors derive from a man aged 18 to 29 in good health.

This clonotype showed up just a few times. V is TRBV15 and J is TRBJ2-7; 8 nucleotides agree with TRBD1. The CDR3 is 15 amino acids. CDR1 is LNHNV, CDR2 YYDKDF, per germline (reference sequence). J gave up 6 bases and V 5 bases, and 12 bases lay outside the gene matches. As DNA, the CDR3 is TGTGCCACCAGCGGCTCCGGGACAGGTCTCTTCGAGCAGTACTTC. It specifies CATSGSGTGLFEQYF.

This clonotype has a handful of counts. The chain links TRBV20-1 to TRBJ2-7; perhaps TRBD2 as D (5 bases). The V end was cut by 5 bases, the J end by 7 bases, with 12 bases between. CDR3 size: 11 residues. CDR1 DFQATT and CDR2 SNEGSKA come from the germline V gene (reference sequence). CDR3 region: CSAGSAREQYV. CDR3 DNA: TGCAGTGCTGGTAGCGCCCGAGAGCAGTACGTC.

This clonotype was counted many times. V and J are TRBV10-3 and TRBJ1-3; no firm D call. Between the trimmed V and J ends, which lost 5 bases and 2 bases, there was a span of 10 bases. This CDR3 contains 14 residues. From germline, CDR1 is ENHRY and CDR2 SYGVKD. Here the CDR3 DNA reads TGTGCCATCAGTCCGGACGGGACTGGAAACACCATATATTTT. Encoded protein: CAISPDGTGNTIYF.

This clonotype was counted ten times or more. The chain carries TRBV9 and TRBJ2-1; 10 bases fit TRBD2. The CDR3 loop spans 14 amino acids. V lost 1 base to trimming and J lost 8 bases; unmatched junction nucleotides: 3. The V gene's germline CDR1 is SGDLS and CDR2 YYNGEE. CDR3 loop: CASSVLAGADEQFF. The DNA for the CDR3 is TGTGCCAGCAGCGTACTAGCGGGAGCAGATGAGCAGTTCTTC.

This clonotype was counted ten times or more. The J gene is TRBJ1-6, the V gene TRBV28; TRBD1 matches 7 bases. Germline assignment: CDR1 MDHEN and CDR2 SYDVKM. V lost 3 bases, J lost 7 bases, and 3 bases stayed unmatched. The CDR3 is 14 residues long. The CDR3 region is CASSLTGKNSPLHF. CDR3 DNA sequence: TGTGCCAGCAGTTTGACAGGGAAAAATTCACCCCTCCACTTT.

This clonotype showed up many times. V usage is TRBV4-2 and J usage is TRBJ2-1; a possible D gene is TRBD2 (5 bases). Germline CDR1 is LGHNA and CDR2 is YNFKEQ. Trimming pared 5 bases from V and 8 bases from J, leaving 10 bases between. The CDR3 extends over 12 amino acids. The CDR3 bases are TGTGCCAGCAGCATAACGAGGGATGAGCAGTTCTTC. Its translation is CASSITRDEQFF.

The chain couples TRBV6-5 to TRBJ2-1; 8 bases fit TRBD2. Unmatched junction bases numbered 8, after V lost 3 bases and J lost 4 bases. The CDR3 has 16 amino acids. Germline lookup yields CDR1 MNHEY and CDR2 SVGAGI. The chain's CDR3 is CASSYQETSAYNEQFF. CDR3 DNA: TGTGCCAGCAGTTATCAAGAGACTAGCGCTTACAATGAGCAGTTCTTC.

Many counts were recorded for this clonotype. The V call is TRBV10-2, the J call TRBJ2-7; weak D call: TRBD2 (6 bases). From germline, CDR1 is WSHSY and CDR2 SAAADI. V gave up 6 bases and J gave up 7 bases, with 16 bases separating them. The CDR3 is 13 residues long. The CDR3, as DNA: TGCGCCAGCAGGGTGGGACTCCTTGGGGAGCAGTACGTC. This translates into CASRVGLLGEQYV.

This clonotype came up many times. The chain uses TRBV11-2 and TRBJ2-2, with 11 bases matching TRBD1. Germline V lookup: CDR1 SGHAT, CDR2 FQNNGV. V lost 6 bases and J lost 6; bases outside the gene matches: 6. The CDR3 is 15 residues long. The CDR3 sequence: CASRRPGQGAGELFF. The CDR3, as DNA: TGTGCCAGCAGACGGCCGGGACAGGGGGCCGGGGAGCTGTTTTTT.